This T cell receptor (beta chain) was identified in a study of blood T cell repertoires in COVID-19. The wider study: Material from acute and convalescent COVID-19 was sourced from the United States, Italy and Spain. PBMCs, B-cell-depleted T cells, or T cells provided the cDNA or gDNA that made up the material.

Under the authors' procedure: Amplification of reference gene primers provided the estimated nucleated cell counts. Sequencing was performed with immunoSEQ multiplex PCR; in TCRdb, only in-frame clones are kept and a portion is missing. The V and J calls and clone size come from that table; D and trimming were worked out from the DNA. The repertoire holds 250,000 or so clones, with approximately 88% as singletons. Germline lookup yields CDR1 LGHDT and CDR2 YNNKEL (reference sequence). Trimming took 4 bases from V and 2 from J, leaving 8 bases between them. The CDR3 spans 13 residues. Exposed enrollees had met someone with a PCR-confirmed or clinician-diagnosed COVID-19 case at some point within the 2 weeks before study entry.

Sequencing was carried out using PBMCs or T cells enriched from blood (not recorded which). The sequence was obtained from a woman in her thirties or forties who had been exposed to COVID-19. The V gene is TRBV3-1 (or the pseudogene TRBV3-2), the J gene TRBJ1-1; tentative D call: TRBD1 (6 bases). CDR3 sequence: CASSRQANTEAFF. The CDR3, as DNA: TGTGCCAGCAGCCGACAGGCCAACACTGAAGCTTTCTTT.